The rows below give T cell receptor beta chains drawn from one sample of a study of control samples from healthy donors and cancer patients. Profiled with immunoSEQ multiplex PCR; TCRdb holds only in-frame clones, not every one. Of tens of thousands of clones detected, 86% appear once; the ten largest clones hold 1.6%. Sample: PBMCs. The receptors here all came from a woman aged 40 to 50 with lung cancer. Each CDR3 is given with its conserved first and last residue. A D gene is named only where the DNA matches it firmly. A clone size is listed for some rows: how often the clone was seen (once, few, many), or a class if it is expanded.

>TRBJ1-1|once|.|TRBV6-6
CASSYTLVAFF
TGTGCCAGCAGTTATACCCTCGTTGCTTTCTTT
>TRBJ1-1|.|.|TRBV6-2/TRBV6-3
CASSYGGSGTEAFF
TGTGCCAGCAGTTACGGGGGAAGTGGGACTGAAGCTTTCTTT
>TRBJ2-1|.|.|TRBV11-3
CASSSSRDEQFF
TGTGCCAGCAGCTCCTCTCGGGATGAGCAGTTCTTC
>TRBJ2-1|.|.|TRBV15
CATSRDGNSTDLSSYNEQFF
TGTGCCACCAGCAGAGATGGGAACTCAACCGACCTAAGCTCCTACAATGAGCAGTTCTTC
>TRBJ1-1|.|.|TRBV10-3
CAISELGTEAFF
TGTGCCATCAGTGAGTTAGGGACTGAAGCTTTCTTT
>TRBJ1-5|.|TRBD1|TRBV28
CASSSGDRRHQPQHF
TGTGCCAGCAGTTCAGGGGACAGGCGCCACCAGCCCCAGCATTTT
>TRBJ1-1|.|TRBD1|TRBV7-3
CASSVTGGNTEAFF
TGTGCCAGCAGCGTAACAGGGGGGAACACTGAAGCTTTCTTT
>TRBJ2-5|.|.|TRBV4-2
CASSQEDRFQETQYF
TGTGCCAGCAGCCAAGAGGACCGGTTCCAAGAGACCCAGTACTTC
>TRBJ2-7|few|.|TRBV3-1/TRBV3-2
CASSPGHPYEQYF
TGTGCCAGCAGCCCGGGACATCCCTACGAGCAGTACTTC
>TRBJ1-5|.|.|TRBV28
CASSLTRDRLSPQHF
TGTGCCAGCAGTCTAACCCGGGACCGCTTGTCCCCCCAGCATTTT
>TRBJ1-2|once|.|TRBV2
CASSDDSIYGYTF
TGTGCCAGCAGCGATGACAGCATTTATGGCTACACCTTC
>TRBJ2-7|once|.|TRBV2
CASSTNYEQYF
TGTGCCAGCAGTACGAATTACGAGCAGTACTTC
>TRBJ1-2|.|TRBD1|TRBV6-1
CASSDETGGPTFFGYTF
TGTGCCAGCAGTGATGAGACAGGGGGACCCACCTTTTTTGGCTACACCTTC
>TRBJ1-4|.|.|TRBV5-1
CASSLTATNEKLFF
TGCGCCAGCAGCTTGACGGCCACTAATGAAAAACTGTTTTTT
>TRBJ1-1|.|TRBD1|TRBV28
CASSKDREWDTEAFF
TGTGCCAGCAGTAAAGACAGGGAATGGGACACTGAAGCTTTCTTT
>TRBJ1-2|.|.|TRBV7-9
CASAKARGSYGYTF
TGTGCCAGCGCCAAAGCGCGGGGCAGCTATGGCTACACCTTC
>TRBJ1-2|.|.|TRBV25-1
CASSEGGNPNYGYTF
TGTGCCAGCAGTGAAGGGGGGAATCCTAACTATGGCTACACCTTC
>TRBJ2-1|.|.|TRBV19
CASGRWGRYNEQFF
TGTGCCAGTGGTAGATGGGGCCGCTACAATGAGCAGTTCTTC
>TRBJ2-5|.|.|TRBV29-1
CSVADSPQETQYF
TGCAGCGTCGCTGACAGTCCCCAAGAGACCCAGTACTTC
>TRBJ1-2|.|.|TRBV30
CAWVLPYGYTF
TGTGCCTGGGTCCTCCCCTATGGCTACACCTTC
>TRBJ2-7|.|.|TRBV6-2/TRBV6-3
CASSSGSYEQYF
TGTGCCAGCAGTTCCGGCTCCTACGAGCAGTACTTC
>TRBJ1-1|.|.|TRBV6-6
CASRGLAANTEAFF
TGTGCCAGCAGGGGTCTAGCTGCGAACACTGAAGCTTTCTTT
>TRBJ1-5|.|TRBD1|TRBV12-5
CASGLVQGMQPQHF
TGTGCTAGTGGTTTGGTACAGGGGATGCAGCCCCAGCATTTT
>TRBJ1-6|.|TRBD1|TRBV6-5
CASIQTGSYNSPLHF
TGTGCCAGCATACAGACAGGGTCTTATAATTCACCCCTCCACTTT
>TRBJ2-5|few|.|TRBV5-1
CASSLGGGNQETQYF
TGCGCCAGCAGCTTGGGTGGGGGGAATCAAGAGACCCAGTACTTC
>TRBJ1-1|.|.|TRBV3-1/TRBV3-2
CASSNTPNTEAFF
TGTGCCAGCAGTAATACACCGAACACTGAAGCTTTCTTT
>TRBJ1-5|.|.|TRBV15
CATSRGGKDQPQHF
TGTGCCACCAGCAGAGGAGGTAAAGATCAGCCCCAGCATTTT
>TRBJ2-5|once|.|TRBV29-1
CSVVSIRGSETQYF
TGCAGCGTTGTTAGTATCCGGGGAAGCGAGACCCAGTACTTC
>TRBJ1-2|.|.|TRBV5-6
CASSPGYGYTF
TGTGCCAGCAGTCCAGGCTATGGCTACACCTTC
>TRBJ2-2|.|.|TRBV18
CASSPFGDTGELFF
TGTGCCAGCTCACCGTTCGGGGACACCGGGGAGCTGTTTTTT
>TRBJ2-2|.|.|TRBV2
CASTPARGAGELFF
TGTGCCAGCACTCCCGCGCGAGGGGCCGGGGAGCTGTTTTTT
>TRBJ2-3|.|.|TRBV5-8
CASSLASSAQYF
TGTGCCAGCAGCTTGGCCAGTAGTGCGCAGTATTTT
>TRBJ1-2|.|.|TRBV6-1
CASSEFGGWASNYGYTF
TGTGCCAGCAGTGAATTCGGGGGTTGGGCTTCTAACTATGGCTACACCTTC
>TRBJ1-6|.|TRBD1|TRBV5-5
CASSLTDIGTENSPLHF
TGTGCCAGCAGCTTGACGGACATTGGGACAGAAAATTCACCCCTCCACTTT
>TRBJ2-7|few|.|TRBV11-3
CASSFQGYEQYF
TGTGCCAGCAGCTTTCAGGGCTACGAGCAGTACTTC